This T cell receptor beta chain was documented in a study of vaccination effects on CD4 cells after COVID-19. Study-wide background: Two-dose BNT162b2 or mRNA-1273 vaccination was given to participants. Regarding the study as a whole: Marked clonal contraction was seen late after vaccination (in both infection- and vaccine-induced clones). Recruitment yielded few convalescent patients, and the study had no early post-infection timepoints. The study found that only 1 of 255 vaccine-induced clones from healthy vaccinees cross-reacted with common cold coronaviruses.

This clone was counted between two and nine times. Its specificity is unknown. Germline V gene lookup returns CDR1 MNHNS and CDR2 SASEGT. Trimming cost V 3 bases and J 6 bases; bases outside gene matches: 8. This CDR3 has 15 residues. After expansion with viral peptide pools in the ViraFEST assay, antigen-specific CD4+ T cells were sequenced. After less than 11 days in culture, the CD4+ T cells were isolated. Nobody among the vaccine recipients had prior SARS-CoV-2 infection (nucleocapsid antibodies were negative). Profiled with immunoSEQ multiplex PCR; TCRdb holds only in-frame clones, not every one. The top ten hold 15% of the sample, which has some 41,000 clones, 60% to 80% seen once.

The source is a human donor who received a COVID-19 vaccine. Material: CD4+ T cells from PBMCs cultured with HCoV-OC43 spike peptides, obtained before COVID-19 vaccination. Specified subset: HCoV-OC43 spike overlapping peptide pool stimulation. V gene TRBV6-1 combines with J gene TRBJ1-5; 7 bases align to TRBD1. The CDR3: CASSESTGVGQPQHF. The CDR3 nucleotides are TGTGCCAGCAGTGAGAGTACAGGGGTAGGTCAGCCCCAGCATTTT.